This TCR beta chain was recorded in a study of neurological immune-mediated disorders. General study findings and limits: It was HTLV-1-associated myelopathy that showed the most TCR clonal expansion, while multiple sclerosis showed the least, falling below healthy controls.

The sample holds many counts of this clonotype. Its antigen remains unknown. The cDNA was generated by 5'RACE with 10-nucleotide random UMIs. One entry per CDR3 protein results from TCRdb running MiXCR on the 5' RACE reads. The repertoire holds about 120,000 distinct CDR3 sequences, with around 3% as singletons. Trimming stripped 4 bases from V and 3 bases from J, with 11 bases between. This CDR3 is built from 13 residues. Germline CDR1 is SGHRS and CDR2 is YFSETQ. The chain links TRBV5-1 to TRBJ2-7; D perhaps matches TRBD2 (6 bases). The sequence came from a woman in her twenties or thirties with multiple sclerosis. The sequenced material came from PBMCs. CDR3 protein: CASSPRDFYEQYF. Here the CDR3 DNA reads TGCGCCAGCAGCCCCCGGGACTTCTACGAGCAGTACTTC.